This entry lists 6 T cell receptor beta chains sequenced from one sample in a study of shared clonotypes between healthy human individuals. Sequencing was performed with immunoSEQ multiplex PCR; in TCRdb, only in-frame clones are kept and a portion is missing. The sample lists 1.4 million or so clones; approximately 98.5% were seen once. Sequenced material: naive CD4+ T cells sorted from blood. Subset indicated: CD45RA+ positively selected. These receptors were obtained from a man between 25 and 39 years old in good health.

The chain employs TRBV5-6 and TRBJ1-2; D not certain. The CDR3 length is 16 residues. The germline V gene encodes CDR1 SGHDT and CDR2 YYEEEE. Trimming took 0 bases from V and 4 from J, leaving 16 bases between them. DNA of the CDR3: TGTGCCAGCAGCTTGGCACGGATAACCACTATCTATGGCTACACCTTC. It specifies CASSLARITTIYGYTF.

The V call is TRBV10-2, the J call TRBJ1-4, with TRBD1 identical over 9 bases. The CDR3 runs 14 residues. After removal of 3 bases from V and 6 bases from J, the junction contained 2 bases not matched to a gene. From germline, CDR1 is WSHSY and CDR2 SAAADI. CDR3 sequence reads: CASSDTGGDEKLFF. CDR3 coding DNA: TGCGCCAGCAGTGACACAGGGGGCGATGAAAAACTGTTTTTT.

The chain carries TRBV7-2 and TRBJ2-5, with 7 bases matching TRBD2. The CDR3 is 14 amino acids. V lost 5 bases and J lost 5; bases outside the gene matches: 8. Germline assignment: CDR1 SGHTA and CDR2 FQGNSA. The CDR3 here is CASSHSGHTETQYF. In nucleotides, the CDR3 is TGTGCCAGCAGCCATAGCGGGCACACGGAGACCCAGTACTTC.

The chain is built from TRBV5-1 and TRBJ2-1, with TRBD1 identical over 7 bases. CDR3 length: 14 amino acids. The V and J ends lost 7 bases and 5 bases, in that order; junction bases with no gene match: 9. Germline V gene lookup returns CDR1 SGHRS and CDR2 YFSETQ. The CDR3 DNA reads TGCGCCAGCCAAGGAACAGGGGTTAACAATGAGCAGTTCTTC. This encodes CASQGTGVNNEQFF.

This chain joins TRBV7-2 and TRBJ2-1; tentative D call: TRBD2 (6 bases). Per the germline V gene, CDR1 is SGHTA and CDR2 is FQGNSA. The CDR3 covers 15 residues. V lost 1 base to trimming and J lost 4 bases, with 11 bases between them. CDR3 residues: CASSLGGGRYNEQFF. For the CDR3, the DNA is TGTGCCAGCAGCTTAGGAGGAGGGAGATACAATGAGCAGTTCTTC.

The rearrangement joins TRBV5-1 to TRBJ1-1; no clear D gene. The CDR3 sequence is 13 residues long. Trimming removed 4 bases from V and 1 base from J, with 8 bases in between. The germline V gene encodes CDR1 SGHRS and CDR2 YFSETQ. CDR3 loop: CASSPVQNTEAFF. In nucleotides, the CDR3 is TGCGCCAGCAGCCCCGTACAGAACACTGAAGCTTTCTTT. Variable domain in full (rest from reference TRBV5-1 and TRBJ1-1): KAGVTQTPRYLIKTRGQQVTLSCSPISGHRSVSWYQQTPGQGLQFLFEYFSETQRNKGNFPGRFSGRQFSNSRSEMNVSTLELGDSALYLCASSPVQNTEAFFGQGTRLTVV.